A single sample is the source of the 18 T cell receptor beta chains below, sequenced in a study of T cell responses to AZD1222 COVID-19 vaccine. The data were produced by immunoSEQ multiplex PCR, yet TCRdb's version contains in-frame clones alone and is incomplete. The table includes about 120,000 clones, about 91% detected once. This specimen consisted of peripheral blood, obtained on day 0 of AZD1222 vaccination. These receptor sequences come from an adult in good health.

The gene calls are TRBV3-1 (or the pseudogene TRBV3-2) and TRBJ1-5, with D hard to call. The germline gives CDR1 LGHDT, CDR2 YNNKEL (reference sequence). This CDR3 has 15 residues. V was shortened by 4 bases and J by 4 bases, with 14 bases between the two germline ends. The CDR3 sequence is CASSPTGGSNQPQHF. CDR3 nucleotide sequence: TGTGCCAGCAGCCCGACCGGTGGGTCGAATCAGCCCCAGCATTTT.

The chain is built from TRBV6-2 or TRBV6-3 and TRBJ1-4, with 8 bases that match TRBD1. After removal of 6 bases from V and 0 bases from J, the junction contained 12 bases not matched to a gene. The CDR3 loop spans 18 amino acids. CDR1 is MNHEY and CDR2 is SVGEGT in the germline V gene. DNA of the CDR3: TGTGCCAGCAGCCCTCTAGGACAGGGAATCACAACTAATGAAAAACTGTTTTTT. It codes for CASSPLGQGITTNEKLFF.

The chain joins TRBV2 to TRBJ2-1, with TRBD2 identical over 9 bases. CDR1 is SNHLY, CDR2 FYNNEI, per germline. The CDR3 contains 16 residues. Trimming cost V 6 bases and J 7 bases; bases outside gene matches: 13. The CDR3: CASRPWGTSSENEQFF. CDR3 sequence (DNA): TGTGCCAGCAGACCCTGGGGGACTAGCTCAGAGAATGAGCAGTTCTTC.

The rearrangement joins TRBV20-1 to TRBJ2-5, with 8 bases identical to TRBD2. Trimming at V came to 3 bases and at J to 5 bases, leaving 14 bases not matched to a gene. This CDR3 spans 16 amino acids. Germline V gives CDR1 DFQATT, CDR2 SNEGSKA (reference sequence). In nucleotides, the CDR3 is TGCAGTGCTAGTAGCCCCGGGCGGGAGGTATTGGAGACCCAGTACTTC. Residues: CSASSPGREVLETQYF.

The V gene is TRBV5-1, the J gene TRBJ1-2; the D is unclear. V lost 6 bases and J 4 bases, leaving 19 bases between the germline ends. CDR3 length: 15 residues. Germline values: CDR1 SGHRS, CDR2 YFSETQ. The CDR3 region is CASTLTAGTFYGYTF. The CDR3 region has the DNA TGCGCCAGCACCCTGACGGCGGGCACCTTCTATGGCTACACCTTC.

CDR3 residues: CASRSTTVGEKLFF. CDR3 bases: TGTGCCAGCAGGTCGACAACGGTCGGCGAAAAACTGTTTTTT. The chain couples TRBV6-5 to TRBJ1-4, with D unclear. Germline CDR1 and CDR2: MNHEY and SVGAGI. V lost 6 bases to trimming and J lost 8 bases, with 16 bases between them. CDR3 length: 14 amino acids.

This rearrangement joins TRBV2 to TRBJ1-5; D not certain. This CDR3 spans 14 amino acids. Trimming left V 8 bases short and J 5 bases short, with 16 bases between. Germline CDR1 is SNHLY and CDR2 is FYNNEI. The CDR3 here is CASVGMGNHQPQHF. CDR3 sequence (DNA): TGTGCCAGCGTAGGGATGGGAAATCATCAGCCCCAGCATTTT.

The rearrangement uses TRBV4-2 and TRBJ2-3; 9 bases line up with TRBD2. V trimming: 5 bases; J trimming: 2 bases; junction bases outside the gene matches: 11. The CDR3 covers 17 residues. Per the germline V gene, CDR1 is LGHNA and CDR2 is YNFKEQ. Here the CDR3 DNA reads TGTGCCAGCAGCTCAGCCGCGCGGGGGGGGACCACAGATACGCAGTATTTT. Residues: CASSSAARGGTTDTQYF.

The V call is TRBV19, the J call TRBJ2-1; 12 bases line up with TRBD2. The CDR3 runs 16 residues. The V and J ends lost 5 bases and 4 bases, in that order; junction bases with no gene match: 6. The germline V gene encodes CDR1 LNHDA and CDR2 SQIVND (reference sequence). Here the CDR3 DNA reads TGTGCCAGTAGTCACGCCGGGACTAGCGGGTACAATGAGCAGTTCTTC. Protein product: CASSHAGTSGYNEQFF. The complete variable domain, with remaining parts taken from reference TRBV19 and TRBJ2-1, reads DGGITQSPKYLFRKEGQNVTLSCEQNLNHDAMYWYRQDPGQGLRLIYYSQIVNDFQKGDIAEGYSVSREKKESFPLTVTSAQKNPTAFYLCASSHAGTSGYNEQFFGPGTRLTVL.

The chain combines TRBV5-4 with TRBJ1-1; TRBD1 matches 7 bases. Germline values: CDR1 SGHNT, CDR2 YYREEE (reference sequence). Trimming at V came to 2 bases and at J to 3 bases, leaving 4 bases not matched to a gene. This CDR3 has 14 residues. The CDR3 DNA reads as TGTGCCAGCAGCTTAGGGGGCGCGGACACTGAAGCTTTCTTT. Residues: CASSLGGADTEAFF.

The chain is built from TRBV30 and TRBJ1-1, with D unresolved. The germline gives CDR1 GTSNPN, CDR2 SVGIG (reference sequence). The length of the CDR3 is 11 residues. The V end was cut by 0 bases, the J end by 11 bases, with 10 bases between. The CDR3 region has the DNA TGTGCCTGGAGTGTAGGGAGCGTGGCTTTCTTT. Residues: CAWSVGSVAFF. Full variable domain (rest looked up from reference TRBV30 and TRBJ1-1): SQTIHQWPATLVQPVGSPLSLECTVEGTSNPNLYWYRQAAGRGLQLLFYSVGIGQISSEVPQNLSASRPQDRQFILSSKKLLLSDSGFYLCAWSVGSVAFFGQGTRLTVV.

The chain joins TRBV5-5 to TRBJ1-6, with D perhaps TRBD1 (5 bases). Trimming took off 2 bases at V and 7 bases at J, with 19 bases between the two ends. This CDR3 is 17 amino acids long. Germline lookup yields CDR1 SGHKS and CDR2 YYEKEE (reference sequence). CDR3 loop: CASSFTGGSDRNSPLHF. The CDR3 DNA reads TGTGCCAGCAGCTTCACAGGAGGGTCGGATCGCAATTCACCCCTCCACTTT.

The rearrangement joins TRBV12-3 or TRBV12-4 to TRBJ1-3, with D hard to call. V was shortened by 4 bases and J by 4 bases, with 8 bases between the two germline ends. This CDR3 is built from 13 residues. CDR3 protein: CASSSLNGNTIYF. CDR3 bases: TGTGCCAGCAGTTCTTTGAACGGAAACACCATATATTTT.

This clone was detected once. The chain uses TRBV28 and TRBJ2-3; D is possibly TRBD2 (5 bases). The CDR3 is 15 amino acids. Germline values: CDR1 MDHEN, CDR2 SYDVKM. The V end lost 6 bases, the J end lost 2 bases, and 15 bases lay between the germline ends. The DNA of the CDR3 is TGTGCCAGCAGCCCCCGGGAAATTTCCACAGATACGCAGTATTTT. Translated: CASSPREISTDTQYF.

The chain combines TRBV7-2 with TRBJ2-2, with 11 bases lining up with TRBD2. CDR1 is SGHTA and CDR2 is FQGNSA in the germline V gene. V trimming: 7 bases; J trimming: 8 bases; junction bases outside the gene matches: 12. This CDR3 comprises 16 residues. The CDR3 DNA reads as TGTGCCAGCACCCCGCTAGCGGGAGGTCTCCCTGGGGAGCTGTTTTTT. Protein: CASTPLAGGLPGELFF.

This clone was observed a single time. The chain employs TRBV7-9 and TRBJ1-1; D might be TRBD1 (6 bases). Germline V lookup: CDR1 SEHNR, CDR2 FQNEAQ (reference sequence). Deletions cut 4 bases from V and 4 bases from J, with 13 bases between. The CDR3 is made up of 14 amino acids. The CDR3 DNA reads as TGTGCCAGCAGCTCTCAAGGGGGGAGCACTGAAGCTTTCTTT. Protein: CASSSQGGSTEAFF. Full variable domain (rest looked up from reference TRBV7-9 and TRBJ1-1): DTGVSQNPRHKITKRGQNVTFRCDPISEHNRLYWYRQTLGQGPEFLTYFQNEAQLEKSRLLSDRFSAERPKGSFSTLEIQRTEQGDSAMYLCASSSQGGSTEAFFGQGTRLTVV.

The rearrangement links TRBV3-1 (or the pseudogene TRBV3-2) to TRBJ2-1, with TRBD1 matching over 7 bases. Looked up from germline, CDR1 is LGHDT and CDR2 is YNNKEL (reference sequence). This CDR3 region has 12 residues. Trimming took 5 bases from V and 8 from J; bases not matched to a gene: 3. The CDR3 loop is CASSNRGYEQFF. CDR3 DNA: TGTGCCAGCAGCAACAGGGGATATGAGCAGTTCTTC.

The chain links TRBV19 to TRBJ2-3; 10 bases line up with TRBD2. V dropped 5 bases and J dropped 3; count of bases not matched to a gene: 11. The germline V gene encodes CDR1 LNHDA and CDR2 SQIVND (reference sequence). There are 17 residues in the CDR3. The CDR3 DNA reads TGTGCCAGTAGTCCCCTCAGCGGGAGGGCCATGACAGATACGCAGTATTTT. As protein: CASSPLSGRAMTDTQYF.